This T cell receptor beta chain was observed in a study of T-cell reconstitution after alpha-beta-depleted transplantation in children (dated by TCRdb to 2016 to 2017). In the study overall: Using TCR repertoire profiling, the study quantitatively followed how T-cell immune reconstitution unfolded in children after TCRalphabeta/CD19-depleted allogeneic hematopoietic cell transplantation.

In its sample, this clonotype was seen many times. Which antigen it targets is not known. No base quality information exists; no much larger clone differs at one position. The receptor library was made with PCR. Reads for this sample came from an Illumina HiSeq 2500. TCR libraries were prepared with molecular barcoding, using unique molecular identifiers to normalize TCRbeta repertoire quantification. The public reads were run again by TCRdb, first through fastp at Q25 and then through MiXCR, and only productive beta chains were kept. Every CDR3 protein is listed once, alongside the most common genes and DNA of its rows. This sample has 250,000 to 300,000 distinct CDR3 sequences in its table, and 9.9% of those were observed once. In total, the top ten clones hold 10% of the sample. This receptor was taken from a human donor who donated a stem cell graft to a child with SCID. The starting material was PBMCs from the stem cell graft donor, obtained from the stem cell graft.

The sequenced DNA is TGCGCCAGCAGCACCACCCCGGGGGGCTTAGATGGCTACACCTTC. The resulting protein is CASSTTPGGLDGYTF. The receptor chain draws on TRBV5-1 and TRBJ1-2; the D region possibly corresponds to TRBD1 (6 bases align). The V and J ends are trimmed by 4 bases and 6 bases, leaving 19 bases between them. CDR1 and CDR2, looked up from the germline V gene, are SGHRS and YFSETQ. The CDR3 has 15 amino acids, counting the end cysteine and phenylalanine. The only DNA kept is the CDR3, 45 bases in frame from the first base.